The 21 T cell receptor beta chains given below trace back to one sample, sequenced in a study of cytomegalovirus exposure and HLA in healthy donors. TCRdb keeps only in-frame clones here, not all; method: immunoSEQ multiplex PCR. This table has some 330,000 clones, around 86% appearing once. The specimen was PBMCs. Receptors originate from a woman between 18 and 29 years old in good health and CMV-seronegative.

This clone was recorded once. The V gene is TRBV28, the J gene TRBJ2-1; 9 bases match TRBD2. J gave up 3 bases and V 5 bases, and 8 bases lay outside the gene matches. Germline V gene lookup returns CDR1 MDHEN and CDR2 SYDVKM. The CDR3 is 16 residues long. Here the CDR3 DNA reads TGTGCCAGCAGTGCACCGGGGACTAGCTACTACAATGAGCAGTTCTTC. Encoded protein: CASSAPGTSYYNEQFF.

The chain links TRBV7-9 to TRBJ1-2, with 9 bases lining up with TRBD1. This CDR3 spans 14 amino acids. Trimming cost V 3 bases and J 8 bases; bases outside gene matches: 7. CDR1 and CDR2 (germline): SEHNR, FQNEAQ (reference sequence). The CDR3 DNA reads as TGTGCCAGCAGCTTCAGGACAGGGGCCGAGGGCTACACCTTC. Its protein is CASSFRTGAEGYTF.

This clone was picked up many times. The chain couples TRBV18 to TRBJ1-1; D is ambiguous. The germline V and J ends were trimmed by 6 bases and 0 bases, with 8 bases remaining between them. Germline V lookup: CDR1 KGHSH, CDR2 LQKENI. The CDR3 runs 13 residues. For the CDR3, the DNA is TGTGCCAGCTCCCACGACATGAACACTGAAGCTTTCTTT. Translating gives CASSHDMNTEAFF.

CDR3 protein: CASSRTGGTQYF. CDR3 bases: TGTGCCAGCAGCCGGACAGGGGGGACCCAGTACTTC. The chain joins TRBV5-6 to TRBJ2-5; 10 bases fit TRBD1. The CDR3 runs 12 residues. V lost 4 bases and J lost 7; bases outside the gene matches: 1. Germline CDR1 reads SGHDT; CDR2 reads YYEEEE.

The chain couples TRBV4-3 to TRBJ2-3, with D hard to call. Looked up from germline, CDR1 is LGHNA and CDR2 is YSLEER. The V end lost 1 base, the J end lost 3 bases, and 14 bases lay between the germline ends. The CDR3 sequence is 16 residues long. CDR3: CASSQGWATDTDTQYF. As DNA, the CDR3 is TGCGCCAGCAGCCAAGGCTGGGCCACGGATACAGATACGCAGTATTTT.

This CDR3 is CASGLVPWSSYNEQFF. The CDR3 DNA is TGTGCTAGTGGTTTGGTACCATGGAGCTCCTACAATGAGCAGTTCTTC. The rearrangement links TRBV12-5 to TRBJ2-1; D is unclear. With 0 bases removed from V and 0 bases from J, the gap between germline ends came to 9 bases. The CDR3 is 16 amino acids. Germline values: CDR1 LGHNT, CDR2 FRNRAP.

The chain joins TRBV25-1 to TRBJ2-6; D is perhaps TRBD1 (5 bases). The V gene lost 10 bases and the J gene lost 2 bases, with 9 bases spanning the gap. The germline gives CDR1 MGHDK, CDR2 SYGVNS. The CDR3 consists of 13 residues. The CDR3 spells CAIQGTGANVLTF. The CDR3 DNA reads TGTGCCATCCAGGGAACTGGGGCCAACGTCCTGACTTTC.

The chain couples TRBV5-1 to TRBJ2-1; 12 bases are a match to TRBD2. The germline V gene encodes CDR1 SGHRS and CDR2 YFSETQ. The junction had 3 bases not matched to a gene; V was cut back by 3 bases and J by 5 bases. The CDR3 totals 15 residues. The CDR3 protein is CASSSRTSGNNEQFF. CDR3 sequence (DNA): TGCGCCAGCAGCTCCCGGACTAGCGGGAACAATGAGCAGTTCTTC.

The V gene is TRBV19, the J gene TRBJ1-2, with TRBD1 identical over 8 bases. The junction had 4 bases not matched to a gene; V was cut back by 3 bases and J by 4 bases. Germline V gene lookup returns CDR1 LNHDA and CDR2 SQIVND (reference sequence). CDR3 size: 14 residues. The CDR3 DNA reads as TGTGCCAGTAGTATCCAGGGGGCTAGCTATGGCTACACCTTC. Its protein is CASSIQGASYGYTF.

The rearrangement uses TRBV9 and TRBJ2-7, with a tentative D call TRBD2 (6 bases). This CDR3 is 15 amino acids long. Trimming shortened V by 2 bases and J by 1 base, and 13 bases separated the two germline ends. Germline V CDR1 and CDR2: SGDLS, YYNGEE. The CDR3 sequence: CASSVSGLSSYEQYF. CDR3 coding DNA: TGTGCCAGCAGCGTGTCCGGACTATCTTCCTACGAGCAGTACTTC.

V is TRBV4-3 and J is TRBJ2-2; D perhaps matches TRBD2 (5 bases). The CDR3 totals 17 residues. The V end was cut by 0 bases, the J end by 0 bases, with 11 bases between. Germline assignment: CDR1 LGHNA and CDR2 YSLEER. CDR3 in amino acids: CASSQDGLAANTGELFF. The CDR3 region has the DNA TGCGCCAGCAGCCAAGATGGACTGGCCGCGAACACCGGGGAGCTGTTTTTT.

The chain couples TRBV4-3 to TRBJ1-5, with 9 positions matching TRBD1. J lost 6 bases, V lost 0 bases, and 3 bases had no gene match. The CDR3 sequence is 15 residues long. Looked up from germline, CDR1 is LGHNA and CDR2 is YSLEER. CDR3: CASSQEGTGRQPQHF. The DNA for the CDR3 is TGCGCCAGCAGCCAAGAAGGGACAGGGCGTCAGCCCCAGCATTTT.

The chain joins TRBV7-9 to TRBJ2-1; TRBD2 aligns across 13 bases. Per germline, CDR1 SEHNR and CDR2 FQNEAQ (reference sequence). This CDR3 has 15 amino acids. J lost 9 bases, V lost 1 base, and 3 bases had no gene match. Written as DNA, the CDR3 is TGTGCCAGCAGCTTAGGGACTAGCGGGAGTGGTGAGCAGTTCTTC. Its protein product is CASSLGTSGSGEQFF.

The chain recombines TRBV2 with TRBJ2-1, with D tentatively TRBD1 (5 bases). V was trimmed by 1 base and J by 0 bases, leaving 7 bases between them. The CDR3 consists of 15 residues. Germline CDR1 reads SNHLY; CDR2 reads FYNNEI. CDR3 sequence reads: CASSEEGFSYNEQFF. DNA of the CDR3: TGTGCCAGCAGTGAAGAGGGGTTCTCCTACAATGAGCAGTTCTTC.

This sequence joins TRBV2 and TRBJ1-2; TRBD1 agrees at 7 bases. Germline CDR1 is SNHLY and CDR2 is FYNNEI. This CDR3 has 17 amino acids. The V segment lost 4 bases and the J segment 4 bases; nucleotides outside the gene matches: 15. CDR3 sequence reads: CASSGRPPGTDLYGYTF. CDR3 nucleotides: TGTGCCAGCAGTGGGCGGCCCCCTGGGACAGACCTCTATGGCTACACCTTC. Filled out from reference TRBV2 and TRBJ1-2, the complete variable domain reads EPEVTQTPSHQVTQMGQEVILRCVPISNHLYFYWYRQILGQKVEFLVSFYNNEISEKSEIFDDQFSVERPDGSNFTLKIRSTKLEDSAMYFCASSGRPPGTDLYGYTFGSGTRLTVV.

The CDR3 DNA reads as TGTGCCAGCAGCGCAACAGTGAACTCTGGAAACACCATATATTTT. Translated: CASSATVNSGNTIYF. V and J are TRBV9 and TRBJ1-3, with D hard to call. Trimming took off 3 bases at V and 0 bases at J, with 10 bases between the two ends. Germline CDR1 reads SGDLS; CDR2 reads YYNGEE. The length of the CDR3 is 15 residues.

The genes are TRBV5-4 and TRBJ2-5, with 11 bases aligning to TRBD2. This CDR3 is built from 17 residues. V lost 4 bases, J lost 3 bases, and 11 bases stayed unmatched. Looked up from germline, CDR1 is SGHNT and CDR2 is YYREEE (reference sequence). The CDR3 sequence: CASSPAPGLAVKETQYF. The CDR3 DNA is TGTGCCAGCAGCCCTGCGCCGGGACTAGCGGTAAAAGAGACCCAGTACTTC.

This clone appeared a few times. The V call is TRBV27, the J call TRBJ1-5; 10 nucleotides align to TRBD1. The V gene's germline CDR1 is MNHEY and CDR2 SMNVEV (reference sequence). V dropped 8 bases and J dropped 7; count of bases not matched to a gene: 8. The CDR3 is made up of 14 amino acids. This CDR3 is CASQATGGRQPQHF. CDR3 in DNA: TGTGCCAGCCAGGCGACAGGGGGCCGGCAGCCCCAGCATTTT.

This clone was seen once. The rearrangement uses TRBV4-2 and TRBJ2-7, with D perhaps matching TRBD1 (5 bases). Germline lookup yields CDR1 LGHNA and CDR2 YNFKEQ. This CDR3 is 15 amino acids long. Trimming removed 0 bases from V and 2 bases from J, with 11 bases in between. DNA for the CDR3: TGTGCCAGCAGCCAAGACAGGGTCCCGACCTACGAGCAGTACTTC. This codes for CASSQDRVPTYEQYF.

This chain joins TRBV5-4 and TRBJ1-1; 7 bases line up with TRBD1. J lost 11 bases, V lost 6 bases, and 13 bases had no gene match. This CDR3 region has 13 residues. CDR1 and CDR2 from the germline V gene are SGHNT and YYREEE (reference sequence). CDR3 DNA sequence: TGTGCCAGCACCCCAAAGTCGACAGGGCTGGCTTTCTTT. Translation gives CASTPKSTGLAFF.

This clone occurred once. The chain employs TRBV4-3 and TRBJ2-1; 9 nucleotides agree with TRBD1. The CDR3 runs 15 residues. Looked up from germline, CDR1 is LGHNA and CDR2 is YSLEER. V trimming: 3 bases; J trimming: 4 bases; junction bases outside the gene matches: 4. The CDR3 region has the DNA TGCGCCAGCAGCCAGAGACAGGGGGGTTACAATGAGCAGTTCTTC. Translating gives CASSQRQGGYNEQFF.